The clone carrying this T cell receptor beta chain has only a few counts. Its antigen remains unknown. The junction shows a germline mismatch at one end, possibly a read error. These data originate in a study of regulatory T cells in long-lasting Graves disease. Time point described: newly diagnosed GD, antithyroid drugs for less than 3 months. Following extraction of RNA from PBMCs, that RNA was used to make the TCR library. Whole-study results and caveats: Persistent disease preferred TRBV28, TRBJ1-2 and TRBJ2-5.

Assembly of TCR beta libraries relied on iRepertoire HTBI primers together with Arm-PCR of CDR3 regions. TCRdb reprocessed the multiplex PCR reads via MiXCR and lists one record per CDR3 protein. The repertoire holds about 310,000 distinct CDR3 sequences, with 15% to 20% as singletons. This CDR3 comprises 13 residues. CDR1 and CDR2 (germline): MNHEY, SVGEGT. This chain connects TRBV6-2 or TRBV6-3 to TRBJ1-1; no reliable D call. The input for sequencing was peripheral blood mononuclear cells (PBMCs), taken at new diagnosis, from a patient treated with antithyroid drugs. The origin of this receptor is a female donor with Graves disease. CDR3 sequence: CASSYAENAEAFF. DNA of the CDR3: TGTGCCAGCAGTTACGCGGAGAACGCTGAAGCTTTCTTT.